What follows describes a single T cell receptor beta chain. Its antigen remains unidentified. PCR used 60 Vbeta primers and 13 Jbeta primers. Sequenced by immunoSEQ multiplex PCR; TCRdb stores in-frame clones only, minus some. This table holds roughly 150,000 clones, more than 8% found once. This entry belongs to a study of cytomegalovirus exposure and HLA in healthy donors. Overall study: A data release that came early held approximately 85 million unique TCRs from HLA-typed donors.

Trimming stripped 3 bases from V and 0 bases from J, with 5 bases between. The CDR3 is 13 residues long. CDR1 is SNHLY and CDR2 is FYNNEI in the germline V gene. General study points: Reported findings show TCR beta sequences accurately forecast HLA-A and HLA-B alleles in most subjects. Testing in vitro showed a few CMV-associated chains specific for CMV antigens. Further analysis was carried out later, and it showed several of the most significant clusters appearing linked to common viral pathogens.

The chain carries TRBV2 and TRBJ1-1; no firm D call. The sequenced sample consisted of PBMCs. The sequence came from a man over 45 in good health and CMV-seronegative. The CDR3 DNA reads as TGTGCCAGCAGTGATGGAGTGAACACTGAAGCTTTCTTT. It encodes CASSDGVNTEAFF.